These 25 T cell receptor beta chains originate from one sample sequenced in a study of shared clonotypes between healthy human individuals (dated by TCRdb to 2020 to 2021). Library creation used the immunoSEQ multiplex PCR assay. TCRdb took this table from immuneACCESS and kept in-frame rearrangements with V and J called. Such tables lack part of the clones; where checked against another copy, unresolved V genes explain under half of the gap, and the rest is unexplained. The sample includes some 2,500,000 clones, with 85% to 95% observed a single time. Clones ranked in the top ten supply around 0.4% of the sample. Sequences were obtained from naive CD4+ T cells from PBMCs. Interpreted using the paper, the cell subset or site label stands for: CD45RA+ positively selected. The receptor source for this set is a man aged 18 to 29 in good health. Some clones in this sample may be carry-over from other donors' samples.

V gene TRBV28 combines with J gene TRBJ2-7; D is unclear. V was cut by 7 bases and J by 6 bases, with 16 bases left in between. The germline V gene has CDR1 MDHEN and CDR2 SYDVKM. The CDR3 consists of 13 residues. CDR3 sequence (DNA): TGTGCCAGCACCGGCCCTGTGGTAGCCGAGCAGTACTTC. Its protein is CASTGPVVAEQYF.

This clone was seen only a few times. The rearrangement links TRBV2 to TRBJ1-2; D is ambiguous. The CDR3 contains 13 residues. Trimming shortened V by 2 bases and J by 7 bases, and 11 bases separated the two germline ends. Germline values: CDR1 SNHLY, CDR2 FYNNEI. The CDR3: CASSERPKGGYTF. The CDR3 coding sequence is TGTGCCAGCAGTGAACGCCCAAAGGGTGGCTACACCTTC.

This chain connects TRBV5-4 to TRBJ1-2; D unresolved. Germline assignment: CDR1 SGHNT and CDR2 YYREEE (reference sequence). The CDR3 spans 14 residues. The V and J ends lost 3 bases and 8 bases respectively, with 17 bases between them. The CDR3: CASSYPGRTGGYTF. CDR3 nucleotides: TGTGCCAGCAGCTATCCAGGACGGACGGGGGGCTACACCTTC.

This sequence joins TRBV6-7 and TRBJ2-7; perhaps D is TRBD1 or TRBD2 (10 bases each). TRBV6-7 is treated as an ORF (open reading frame) with a function not yet certain. V was trimmed by 2 bases and J by 3 bases, leaving 23 bases between them. CDR3 length equals 18 residues. CDR3 nucleotides: TGTGCCAGCAGTTACACTCTAGCGGGGGACAGGGGCAACTACGAGCAGTACTTC. It yields the protein CASSYTLAGDRGNYEQYF.

V gene TRBV2 combines with J gene TRBJ1-1; TRBD1 matches at 10 bases. The J segment lost 4 bases and the V segment lost 2 bases, leaving 7 bases of the junction unmatched. The V gene's germline CDR1 is SNHLY and CDR2 FYNNEI. The CDR3 totals 16 residues. The CDR3 DNA reads TGTGCCAGCAGTGAACGGAGGACAGGGGGGTCCACTGAAGCTTTCTTT. This translates into CASSERRTGGSTEAFF.

This chain's CDR3 is CASRDRGLGEQYF. The CDR3 DNA is TGTGCCAGTAGGGACAGGGGGCTCGGAGAGCAGTACTTC. The V call is TRBV19, the J call TRBJ2-7; 11 positions match TRBD1. The CDR3 is 13 amino acids. CDR1 and CDR2 from the germline V gene are LNHDA and SQIVND (reference sequence). Germline trimming cut 6 bases from V and 7 bases from J; bases unmatched to any gene: 5.

The chain links TRBV4-2 to TRBJ2-5, with a possible D match to TRBD2 (6 bases). The CDR3 length is 15 residues. CDR1 is LGHNA and CDR2 is YNFKEQ in the germline V gene. V was cut by 0 bases and J by 4 bases, with 12 bases left in between. The CDR3 bases are TGTGCCAGCAGCCAAGATCAGGAGCGGGCAGAGACCCAGTACTTC. It yields the protein CASSQDQERAETQYF.

The chain couples TRBV5-6 to TRBJ2-1; no clear D. Germline CDR1 and CDR2: SGHDT and YYEEEE. V shed 4 bases and J shed 8 bases, with 7 bases lying between them. CDR3 length: 11 residues. The CDR3 DNA reads as TGTGCCAGCAGCACGTCCGATGAGCAGTTCTTC. Amino acids: CASSTSDEQFF. Filled out from reference TRBV5-6 and TRBJ2-1, the complete variable domain reads DAGVTQSPTHLIKTRGQQVTLRCSPKSGHDTVSWYQQALGQGPQFIFQYYEEEERQRGNFPDRFSGHQFPNYSSELNVNALLLGDSALYLCASSTSDEQFFGPGTRLTVL.

V and J are TRBV10-3 and TRBJ2-7; D not resolved. V dropped 8 bases and J dropped 6 bases, with 11 bases sitting between them. The CDR3 has 11 amino acids. Germline-derived CDR1 and CDR2 are ENHRY and SYGVKD. The CDR3 DNA reads as TGTGCCATCGGCATTATGCCCGAGCAGTACTTC. This gives the protein CAIGIMPEQYF.

J is TRBJ2-3 and V is TRBV30; 8 bases map to TRBD2. CDR3 length equals 12 residues. CDR1 is GTSNPN and CDR2 is SVGIG in the germline V gene (reference sequence). V was clipped by 6 bases and J by 5 bases; unmatched bases: 4. CDR3 sequence reads: CACILAEDTQYF. DNA of the CDR3: TGTGCCTGTATACTAGCGGAAGATACGCAGTATTTT.

This clone was picked up one time. The V call is TRBV7-2, the J call TRBJ2-7; 12 bases align to TRBD2. The CDR3 totals 15 residues. Looked up from germline, CDR1 is SGHTA and CDR2 is FQGNSA. The V segment lost 4 bases and the J segment 3 bases; nucleotides outside the gene matches: 4. In DNA, the CDR3 is TGTGCCAGCAGCTGGCGACTAGCGGGAGACTACGAGCAGTACTTC. Protein product: CASSWRLAGDYEQYF.

The chain couples TRBV6-5 to TRBJ2-1; either TRBD1 or TRBD2 may supply D (5 bases each). The V end was cut by 4 bases, the J end by 4 bases, with 14 bases between. There are 15 residues in the CDR3. From germline, CDR1 is MNHEY and CDR2 SVGAGI. The CDR3 loop reads CASSLNRDRYNEQFF. The CDR3 nucleotides are TGTGCCAGCAGTTTAAACCGGGACCGTTACAATGAGCAGTTCTTC.

This chain joins TRBV5-4 and TRBJ1-1; TRBD1 agrees at 7 bases. Germline V gives CDR1 SGHNT, CDR2 YYREEE (reference sequence). This CDR3 is built from 14 residues. V lost 2 bases, J lost 4 bases, and 5 bases stayed unmatched. In DNA form, the CDR3 reads TGTGCCAGCAGCTTACAGGGGACCGGCACTGAAGCTTTCTTT. Translation: CASSLQGTGTEAFF.

The V and J genes are TRBV2 and TRBJ1-5; D unresolved. The V end was cut by 5 bases, the J end by 3 bases, with 11 bases between. The CDR3 runs to 14 residues. Germline CDR1 reads SNHLY; CDR2 reads FYNNEI. The CDR3 sequence is CASSQSGPNQPQHF. The DNA of the CDR3 is TGTGCCAGCAGTCAGTCAGGCCCCAATCAGCCCCAGCATTTT.

This chain connects TRBV7-3 to TRBJ2-1, with no clear D. This CDR3 is built from 13 residues. V lost 3 bases to trimming and J lost 8 bases, with 11 bases between them. Per germline, CDR1 SGHTA and CDR2 FQGTGA. CDR3 residues: CASSFVREDEQFF. The CDR3 coding sequence is TGTGCCAGCAGCTTCGTTCGCGAAGATGAGCAGTTCTTC.

The chain recombines TRBV7-2 with TRBJ1-5; D unclear. Between the trimmed V and J ends, which lost 3 bases and 3 bases, there was a span of 9 bases. CDR3 length: 14 residues. In germline, CDR1 is SGHTA, CDR2 FQGNSA. CDR3 loop: CASSFFGVNQPQHF. The CDR3 DNA is TGTGCCAGCAGCTTTTTTGGCGTCAATCAGCCCCAGCATTTT.

This sequence joins TRBV6-5 and TRBJ2-7, with TRBD1 matching 9 bases. From germline, CDR1 is MNHEY and CDR2 SVGAGI. The trim removed 6 bases at V and 6 bases at J, leaving 6 bases unmatched. CDR3 length: 13 residues. Written as DNA, the CDR3 is TGTGCCAGCAGCAAACGACAGGGGGGCGAGCAGTACTTC. Its protein is CASSKRQGGEQYF.

This chain links TRBV4-1 with TRBJ2-7, with 7 bases identical to TRBD2. Looked up from germline, CDR1 is MGHRA and CDR2 is YSYEKL. Trimming took 4 bases from V and 2 from J; bases not matched to a gene: 20. CDR3 size: 19 residues. The CDR3 bases are TGCGCCAGCAGCCGGTCGCTTATGGGATCGGCGGGAGAAACCTACGAGCAGTACTTC. Translating gives CASSRSLMGSAGETYEQYF.

The chain couples TRBV11-2 to TRBJ2-7; no definite D call. V lost 2 bases and J lost 1, with 9 bases in between. Germline-derived CDR1 and CDR2 are SGHAT and FQNNGV. The CDR3 length is 14 residues. The DNA of the CDR3 is TGTGCCAGCAGCTTATTAAGCTTATCCTACGAGCAGTACTTC. It specifies CASSLLSLSYEQYF.

The chain carries TRBV7-3 and TRBJ2-1; TRBD2 aligns across 13 bases. With 3 bases clipped from V and 7 bases from J, the junction kept 3 bases outside the gene matches. The germline gives CDR1 SGHTA, CDR2 FQGTGA. The CDR3 runs 15 residues. DNA of the CDR3: TGTGCCAGCAGCTTCGGGACTAGCGGGGCGAATGAGCAGTTCTTC. It is translated as CASSFGTSGANEQFF.

The J gene is TRBJ1-5, the V gene TRBV11-2; D gene ambiguous. CDR1 and CDR2 (germline): SGHAT, FQNNGV. There are 13 residues in the CDR3. Trimming stripped 5 bases from V and 7 bases from J, with 12 bases between. CDR3 residues: CASSQTPTQPQHF. CDR3 DNA: TGTGCCAGCAGCCAAACCCCCACCCAGCCCCAGCATTTT.

The chain is built from TRBV7-3 and TRBJ2-7, with a weak D call TRBD2 (5 bases). V was trimmed by 6 bases and J by 2 bases, leaving 11 bases between them. This CDR3 has 13 amino acids. Germline-derived CDR1 and CDR2 are SGHTA and FQGTGA. In DNA form, the CDR3 reads TGTGCCAGCAGGTATACCGGGACCTACGAGCAGTACTTC. Protein: CASRYTGTYEQYF.

The chain couples TRBV5-8 to TRBJ1-1; D not resolved. The CDR3 sequence is 15 residues long. Between the trimmed V and J ends, which lost 3 bases and 0 bases, there was a span of 12 bases. The germline V gene encodes CDR1 SGHTS and CDR2 YDEGEE. DNA of the CDR3: TGTGCCAGCAGCTCCGCCCCGGTCCTGAACACTGAAGCTTTCTTT. Protein sequence: CASSSAPVLNTEAFF.

The rearrangement joins TRBV2 to TRBJ2-5; a possible D gene is TRBD2 (6 bases). Looked up from germline, CDR1 is SNHLY and CDR2 is FYNNEI. The length of the CDR3 is 13 residues. Trimming took 8 bases from V and 2 from J, leaving 12 bases between them. CDR3 nucleotides: TGTGCCAGCTGGCGGGACTCGCAAGAGACCCAGTACTTC. Protein: CASWRDSQETQYF.

Points on this clone: The sample holds other DNA sequences that translate to the same CDR3. This sequence joins TRBV18 and TRBJ1-5; no clear D. The CDR3 extends over 13 amino acids. With 4 bases removed from V and 0 bases from J, the gap between germline ends came to 4 bases. CDR1 is KGHSH and CDR2 is LQKENI in the germline V gene. CDR3: CASSLDSNQPQHF. The CDR3 DNA reads as TGTGCCAGCTCACTAGATAGCAATCAGCCCCAGCATTTT.